This T cell receptor (beta chain) was recorded in a study of T cells in Graves' hyperthyroidism and ophthalmopathy. Germline V gene lookup returns CDR1 MDHEN and CDR2 SYDVKM. Trimming took off 8 bases at V and 5 bases at J, with 7 bases between the two ends. This CDR3 is 12 amino acids long. The hyperthyroidism patients had all been newly diagnosed, and their disease duration was under 2 months. Their ages ranged from 18 to 65 years. The source of the PBMCs was roughly 10 ml of fresh peripheral blood. Amplified TCR beta CDR3 regions came from RNA transcripts. The TCR CDR3 was amplified in a first-round RT-PCR using the HTBI primer set. Using its own MiXCR run on the multiplex PCR reads, TCRdb lists one record per CDR3 protein. In the table there are a few hundred thousand distinct CDR3 sequences, 21% of which are singletons.

The chain is built from TRBV28 and TRBJ1-6; D gene uncertain. The specimen was blood. This clonotype was sampled from a woman aged 45 to 65 with Graves' hyperthyroidism. The DNA of the CDR3 is TGTGCCAGCGCAGTGGATAATTCACCCCTCCACTTT. It specifies CASAVDNSPLHF. Together with reference TRBV28 and TRBJ1-6, the CDR3 gives the full variable domain: DVKVTQSSRYLVKRTGEKVFLECVQDMDHENMFWYRQDPGLGLRLIYFSYDVKMKEKGDIPEGYSVSREKKERFSLILESASTNQTSMYLCASAVDNSPLHFGNGTRLTVT.